This TCR beta chain was documented in a study of cytomegalovirus exposure and HLA in healthy donors. Broader study findings: A later analysis reportedly identified an Asian-associated ancestry cluster as carrying fewer N-insertions than the roughly 720-donor mean. Earlier findings revealed that most TCR beta V segments proved productive either about 87% or about 30% of the time. A later analysis linked a missense DCLRE1C variant to TCR beta V- and J-gene trimming.

Germline V lookup: CDR1 SGHRS, CDR2 YFSETQ. The trim removed 0 bases at V and 0 bases at J, leaving 2 bases unmatched. The CDR3 has 15 residues. The PCR contained 60 Vbeta and 13 Jbeta primers. Clones were read by immunoSEQ multiplex PCR, and TCRdb kept only the in-frame ones, dropping some. Its listing shows about 130,000 clones. Each donor's status was that of a healthy bone marrow donor. Points on this clone: Its antigen is not identified.

The chain carries TRBV5-1 and TRBJ2-7; TRBD1 matches 8 bases. This clonotype was sampled from a woman aged 40 to 50 in good health and CMV-seropositive. The sample was PBMCs. CDR3 region: CASSLGDRSSYEQYF. The CDR3 DNA follows: TGCGCCAGCAGCTTGGGGGACAGGAGCTCCTACGAGCAGTACTTC. Supplemented by reference TRBV5-1 and TRBJ2-7, the full variable domain reads KAGVTQTPRYLIKTRGQQVTLSCSPISGHRSVSWYQQTPGQGLQFLFEYFSETQRNKGNFPGRFSGRQFSNSRSEMNVSTLELGDSALYLCASSLGDRSSYEQYFGPGTRLTVT.